The present T cell receptor (beta chain) was sequenced within a study of PD-L1 blockade in urothelial cancer. The overall study: About nine tenths of the roughly 30 patients comprised males who had bladder-origin urothelial cancer.

Enrolled patients showed locally advanced or metastatic urothelial carcinoma. Individual patients had between 1 and 8 samples, taken pretreatment and on-treatment. V lost 0 bases, J lost 4 bases, and 12 bases lay in between. Germline CDR1 is LNHDA and CDR2 is SQIVND (reference sequence). The CDR3 contains 15 residues. The authors spiked synthetic TCR analog templates into each PCR. The protocol was immunoSEQ multiplex PCR, while the TCRdb copy is restricted to in-frame clones and leaves out a portion. The profile shows tens of thousands of clones, approximately 80% of them singletons. V is TRBV19 and J is TRBJ1-1, with D tentatively TRBD1 (5 bases). Sequenced material: PBMCs, taken around atezolizumab (anti-PD-L1) treatment. This TCR derives from a man between 60 and 75 years old with urothelial cancer. The CDR3 DNA reads as TGTGCCAGTAGTATAGACAGGGAGGGTAGCACTGAAGCTTTCTTT. Its protein product is CASSIDREGSTEAFF.